The entry below gives a single TCR beta chain sequence along with its context. Its antigen is undetermined. The libraries of TRB cDNA were prepared using 5' RACE with UMI labels. TCRdb derives one entry per CDR3 protein from the 5' RACE reads, leaving out DNA. Its clone listing holds 65,000 to 95,000 distinct CDR3 sequences. CDR3 length equals 15 residues. CDR1 and CDR2 from the germline V gene are MGHRA and YSYEKL. This specimen comes from a study of CXCR3-negative and CXCR3-positive naive CD8 T cells. Notes on the study in general: Diversity in memory CD8+ cells fell much lower than the comparably high levels seen in both naive subsets.

The V call is TRBV4-1, the J call TRBJ1-1; TCRdb picks TRBD1, but there is no DNA to check that call. This sequence was found in a human donor in good health. Some clones in this sample may be carry-over from other donors' samples. The sequenced sample was naive CXCR3- CD8+ T cells from blood. Subset of the sample: CD45RO-CCR7+CD27+CD95- naive CD8+ T cells lacking CXCR3 (TNR3-). The CDR3 here is CASSQGRDLNTEAFF.